This T cell receptor beta chain was recorded in a study of blood T cell repertoires in COVID-19. J gave up 5 bases and V 1 base, and 5 bases lay outside the gene matches. CDR1 SNHLY and CDR2 FYNNEI come from the germline V gene. The CDR3 runs to 16 residues. TCRdb's copy holds only in-frame clones and misses some; the assay was immunoSEQ multiplex PCR. Of fewer than 450,000 clones in the sample, about nine tenths were seen once. The rearrangement uses TRBV2 and TRBJ2-1, with TRBD1 identical over 10 bases. The sequenced material came from peripheral blood. The TCR comes from a woman aged 45-59 years with COVID-19, enrolled during active disease. This chain's CDR3 is CASSEDSGTGDNEQFF. The CDR3 DNA reads as TGTGCCAGCAGTGAAGACTCCGGGACAGGGGACAATGAGCAGTTCTTC.